Sequencing of this T cell receptor (beta chain) was carried out in a study of blood T cell repertoires in COVID-19. In the study overall: Specimens from acute and convalescent COVID-19 originated in the United States, Italy and Spain. T cells, B-cell-depleted T cells, or PBMCs provided the cDNA or gDNA that served as material.

Source study methods: The assay estimated nucleated cells by amplifying reference gene primers. Sequencing used immunoSEQ multiplex PCR; TCRdb keeps in-frame clones, though not all of them. V and J calls and clone size are copied from that table; D and trimming were computed from the DNA. The table lists roughly 290,000 clones, approximately 90% of them singletons. The germline V and J ends were trimmed by 0 bases and 8 bases, with 8 bases remaining between them. The CDR3 consists of 12 residues. The V gene's germline CDR1 is SGHRS and CDR2 YFSETQ. Material for sequencing was peripheral blood. The clonotype comes from a man aged 25 to 40 with acute or convalescent COVID-19. The chain joins TRBV5-1 to TRBJ1-2; D not certain. The CDR3 sequence: CASSLGGGGYTF. For the CDR3, the DNA is TGCGCCAGCAGCTTGGGGGGAGGCGGCTACACCTTC. The full variable domain, with the rest looked up from reference TRBV5-1 and TRBJ1-2, is KAGVTQTPRYLIKTRGQQVTLSCSPISGHRSVSWYQQTPGQGLQFLFEYFSETQRNKGNFPGRFSGRQFSNSRSEMNVSTLELGDSALYLCASSLGGGGYTFGSGTRLTVV.